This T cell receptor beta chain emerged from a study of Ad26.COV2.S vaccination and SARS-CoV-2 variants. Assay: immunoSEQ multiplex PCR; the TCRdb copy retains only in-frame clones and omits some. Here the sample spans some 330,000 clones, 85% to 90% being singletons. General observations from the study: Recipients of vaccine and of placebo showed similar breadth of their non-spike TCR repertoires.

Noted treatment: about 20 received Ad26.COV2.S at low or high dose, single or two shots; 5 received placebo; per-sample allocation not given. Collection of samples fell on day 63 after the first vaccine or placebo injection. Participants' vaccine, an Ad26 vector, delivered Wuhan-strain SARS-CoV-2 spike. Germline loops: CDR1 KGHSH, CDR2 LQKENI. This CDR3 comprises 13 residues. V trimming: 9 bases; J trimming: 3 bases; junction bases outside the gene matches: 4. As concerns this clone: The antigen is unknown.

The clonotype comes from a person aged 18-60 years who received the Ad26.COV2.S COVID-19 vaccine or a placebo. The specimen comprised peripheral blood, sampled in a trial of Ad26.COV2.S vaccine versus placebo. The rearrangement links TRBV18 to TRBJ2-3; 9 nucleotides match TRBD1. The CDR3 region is CASKQGATDTQYF. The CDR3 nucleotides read TGTGCCAGTAAACAGGGGGCAACAGATACGCAGTATTTT. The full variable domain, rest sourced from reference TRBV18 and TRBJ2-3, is NAGVMQNPRHLVRRRGQEARLRCSPMKGHSHVYWYRQLPEEGLKFMVYLQKENIIDESGMPKERFSAEFPKEGPSILRIQQVVRGDSAAYFCASKQGATDTQYFGPGTRLTVL.